The 10 T cell receptor beta chains reported below all come from one sample, sequenced in a study of Graves' ophthalmopathy and Graves' hyperthyroidism. Investigators amplified TCR beta CDR3 regions from RNA transcripts. Scientists carried out first-round RT-PCR using HTBI primers and then a second-round multiplex PCR. Via MiXCR, TCRdb re-called the multiplex PCR reads, giving one row per CDR3 protein. Of a few hundred thousand distinct CDR3 sequences in the sample, under 40% were seen once. The sequencing input was peripheral blood or thyroid tissue (not recorded which). The receptors stem from an adult man with Graves' hyperthyroidism.

V is TRBV20-1 and J is TRBJ2-1; D possibly corresponds to TRBD2 (6 bases). Looked up from germline, CDR1 is DFQATT and CDR2 is SNEGSKA (reference sequence). The germline V and J ends were trimmed by 4 bases and 3 bases, with 13 bases remaining between them. This CDR3 has 14 residues. This chain's CDR3 is CSANPKGLYNEQFF. The CDR3 bases are TGCAGTGCTAACCCTAAGGGACTCTACAATGAGCAGTTCTTC.

This clonotype occurred once. The chain is built from TRBV24-1 and TRBJ2-1; TRBD1 matches 9 bases. J was trimmed by 6 bases and V by 4 bases; bases with no gene match: 9. The germline CDR1 and CDR2 sequences are KGHDR and SFDVKD. The CDR3 totals 16 residues. CDR3 sequence (DNA): TGTGCCACCAGTGACCGCCTGCCGGGACAGGGCAATGAGCAGTTCTTC. Its protein product is CATSDRLPGQGNEQFF.

In this sample, this clonotype turned up many times. V usage is TRBV7-6 and J usage is TRBJ1-3, with 7 bases identical to TRBD1. Trimming removed 5 bases from V and 1 base from J; junction bases left unmatched: 8. Germline V lookup: CDR1 SGHVS, CDR2 FNYEAQ. The CDR3 has 16 amino acids. The CDR3 here is CASSPFPGGSGNTIYF. CDR3 coding DNA: TGTGCCAGCAGCCCGTTTCCAGGGGGGTCTGGAAACACCATATATTTT.

The chain joins TRBV25-1 to TRBJ2-6; D not resolved. The CDR3 totals 16 residues. From germline, CDR1 is MGHDK and CDR2 SYGVNS. Trimming shortened V by 8 bases and J by 0 bases, and 14 bases separated the two germline ends. The CDR3 is CASSPRADSGANVLTF. The CDR3 coding sequence is TGTGCCAGCTCACCACGAGCTGACTCTGGGGCCAACGTCCTGACTTTC.

The chain carries TRBV10-1 and TRBJ2-5; 7 nucleotides align to TRBD2. This CDR3 region has 13 residues. Germline V gene lookup returns CDR1 WNHNN and CDR2 SYGVQD (reference sequence). Trimming cost V 1 base and J 4 bases; bases outside gene matches: 0. CDR3 residues: CASSELAGETQYF. The CDR3 DNA reads TGCGCCAGCAGTGAGTTAGCGGGAGAGACCCAGTACTTC.

This clonotype was observed at least ten times. The CDR3 DNA is TGTGCCACCAGTGATCCCAGGGACGGCGACTATGGCTACACCTTC. This sequence encodes CATSDPRDGDYGYTF. This rearrangement joins TRBV24-1 to TRBJ1-2, with TRBD1 as a possible D gene (5 bases). V gave up 3 bases and J gave up 3 bases, with 13 bases separating them. Germline-derived CDR1 and CDR2 are KGHDR and SFDVKD. The CDR3 has 15 amino acids.

The chain has TRBV9 and TRBJ2-7; D gene uncertain. Germline lookup yields CDR1 SGDLS and CDR2 YYNGEE. CDR3 length: 14 residues. V gave up 6 bases and J gave up 3 bases, with 16 bases separating them. DNA of the CDR3: TGTGCCAGCACCTCGACTGACGAAGGCTACGAGCAGTACTTC. This codes for CASTSTDEGYEQYF.

This clonotype was detected ten times or more. The V call is TRBV13, the J call TRBJ2-2; D perhaps matches TRBD2 (6 bases). Between the trimmed V and J ends, which lost 1 base and 5 bases, there was a span of 8 bases. The germline gives CDR1 PRHDT, CDR2 FYEKMQ (reference sequence). The CDR3 extends over 14 amino acids. CDR3 coding DNA: TGTGCCAGCAGCTTAGCGGGAGTTACCGGGGAGCTGTTTTTT. Protein product: CASSLAGVTGELFF.

The CDR3 nucleotides are TGTGCCAGTGAGGGGGGGATCAGCGGACAAGCTTTCTTT. This gives the protein CASEGGISGQAFF. The genes are TRBV2 and TRBJ1-1; tentatively, D is TRBD1 (6 bases). CDR3 length equals 13 residues. CDR1 is SNHLY, CDR2 FYNNEI, per germline. V shed 9 bases and J shed 9 bases, with 20 bases lying between them.

On this clonotype: This may be a read error: a much more frequent sequence differs by one nucleotide. This CDR3 is missing its conserved last phenylalanine or tryptophan, likely due to a read error. The chain joins TRBV6-1 to TRBJ1-1; possibly TRBD1 for D (5 bases). This CDR3 spans 14 amino acids. Germline V CDR1 and CDR2: MNHNS, SASEGT. The ends were cut back, 7 bases at V and 3 bases at J, with 15 bases in the middle. The CDR3 protein is CASIRRGLDTEAFV. The CDR3 nucleotides read TGTGCCAGCATTCGACGGGGACTAGACACTGAAGCTTTCGTT.